A selection of T cell receptor beta chains follows, all from one sample in a study of T cell responses to AZD1222 COVID-19 vaccine. Sequencing used immunoSEQ multiplex PCR; TCRdb keeps in-frame clones, though not all of them. The table records about 160,000 clones, about 88% of them present only once. The input for sequencing was peripheral blood, taken on day 0 of AZD1222 vaccination. Every receptor here comes from an adult in good health. The CDR3 runs from the conserved cysteine through the conserved F or W. Each record gives: V gene, J gene, clone size, D gene, CDR3 DNA, CDR3 protein. The D gene is left open where the match is weak. A clone size is listed for some rows: how often the clone was seen (once, few, many), or a class if it is expanded.

v_gene: TRBV28
j_gene: TRBJ2-7
abundance: NA
d_gene: NA
CDR3nt: TGTGCCAGCAGACTTCCGGGACTGGGGGAGCAGTACTTC
CDR3aa: CASRLPGLGEQYF

v_gene: TRBV27
j_gene: TRBJ1-6
abundance: NA
d_gene: TRBD1
CDR3nt: TGTGCCAGCAGCTCAGGGGGCGCAGGTCATTCACCCCTCCACTTT
CDR3aa: CASSSGGAGHSPLHF

v_gene: TRBV7-2
j_gene: TRBJ1-2
abundance: NA
d_gene: TRBD1
CDR3nt: TGTGCCAGCAGCTTAACGCAGGGGGGCGTCTATGGCTACACCTTC
CDR3aa: CASSLTQGGVYGYTF

v_gene: TRBV12-3/TRBV12-4
j_gene: TRBJ1-2
abundance: NA
d_gene: NA
CDR3nt: TGTGCCAGCAGTCACCCCGGGACGGGGGGCTACACCTTC
CDR3aa: CASSHPGTGGYTF

v_gene: TRBV28
j_gene: TRBJ1-1
abundance: once
d_gene: TRBD1
CDR3nt: TGTGCCAGTTCCCGGAACAGGGGGCCCACTGAAGCTTTCTTT
CDR3aa: CASSRNRGPTEAFF

v_gene: TRBV5-1
j_gene: TRBJ1-5
abundance: NA
d_gene: TRBD1
CDR3nt: TGCGCCAGCAGCCCTGGACAGGATTATAGCAATCAGCCCCAGCATTTT
CDR3aa: CASSPGQDYSNQPQHF

v_gene: TRBV6-5
j_gene: TRBJ1-2
abundance: NA
d_gene: NA
CDR3nt: TGTGCCAGCAGTTACTCCAACCCGGTCGGAGGGGGCTACACCTTC
CDR3aa: CASSYSNPVGGGYTF

v_gene: TRBV2
j_gene: TRBJ1-5
abundance: NA
d_gene: TRBD1
CDR3nt: TGTGCCAGCAGCCAGGGGGGGCTCCAGCCCCAGCATTTT
CDR3aa: CASSQGGLQPQHF

v_gene: TRBV27
j_gene: TRBJ1-6
abundance: NA
d_gene: NA
CDR3nt: TGTGCCAGCAGTTTATTGTTCTCACCCCTCCACTTT
CDR3aa: CASSLLFSPLHF

v_gene: TRBV7-2
j_gene: TRBJ2-7
abundance: NA
d_gene: TRBD2
CDR3nt: TGTGCCAGCAGCTTACTAGCGGGAAGCTACGAGCAGTACTTC
CDR3aa: CASSLLAGSYEQYF

v_gene: TRBV7-8
j_gene: TRBJ1-5
abundance: NA
d_gene: NA
CDR3nt: TGTGCCAGCAGCTTAGGAGACTCTAGCAATCAGCCCCAGCATTTT
CDR3aa: CASSLGDSSNQPQHF

v_gene: TRBV4-2
j_gene: TRBJ2-2
abundance: once
d_gene: NA
CDR3nt: TGTGCCAGCAGCCAAGATCTTTCCACCACCGGGGAGCTGTTTTTT
CDR3aa: CASSQDLSTTGELFF

v_gene: TRBV28
j_gene: TRBJ1-4
abundance: NA
d_gene: NA
CDR3nt: TGTGCCAGCAGTTCGCCCTACAGCTTAGCCGAAAAACTGTTTTTT
CDR3aa: CASSSPYSLAEKLFF

v_gene: TRBV28
j_gene: TRBJ1-3
abundance: NA
d_gene: TRBD1
CDR3nt: TGTGCCAGCAGTTTATGGACAGGGGATTCTGGAAACACCATATATTTT
CDR3aa: CASSLWTGDSGNTIYF

v_gene: TRBV3-1/TRBV3-2
j_gene: TRBJ1-1
abundance: NA
d_gene: TRBD1
CDR3nt: TGTGCCAGCAGCAGATCGGGACAGGGGGTTATATTGAACACTGAAGCTTTCTTT
CDR3aa: CASSRSGQGVILNTEAFF

v_gene: TRBV28
j_gene: TRBJ1-2
abundance: NA
d_gene: NA
CDR3nt: TGTGCCAGCAGTTCTGTCGATTCGCTCCCTCACTTC
CDR3aa: CASSSVDSLPHF

v_gene: TRBV3-1/TRBV3-2
j_gene: TRBJ1-2
abundance: once
d_gene: TRBD1
CDR3nt: TGTGCCAGCAGCCGGACAGGGTTACGTTATGGCTACACCTTC
CDR3aa: CASSRTGLRYGYTF

v_gene: TRBV19
j_gene: TRBJ2-5
abundance: NA
d_gene: NA
CDR3nt: TGTGCCAGTAGCCTTGGGAGGGAGACCCAGTACTTC
CDR3aa: CASSLGRETQYF

v_gene: TRBV9
j_gene: TRBJ1-3
abundance: once
d_gene: TRBD1
CDR3nt: TGTGCCAGCAGCGTAGGAGACAGGGATGGAAACACCATATATTTT
CDR3aa: CASSVGDRDGNTIYF

v_gene: TRBV4-2
j_gene: TRBJ2-7
abundance: NA
d_gene: TRBD1
CDR3nt: TGTGCCAGCAGCCAAGATCTGGAGACAGGGGTATACGAGCAGTACTTC
CDR3aa: CASSQDLETGVYEQYF

v_gene: TRBV2
j_gene: TRBJ1-4
abundance: NA
d_gene: NA
CDR3nt: TGTGCCAGCAGCGGGAGCACAACTAATGAAAAACTGTTTTTT
CDR3aa: CASSGSTTNEKLFF

v_gene: TRBV18
j_gene: TRBJ1-3
abundance: NA
d_gene: NA
CDR3nt: TGTGCCAGCTCACCGGGAGGCTCTGGAAACACCATATATTTT
CDR3aa: CASSPGGSGNTIYF

v_gene: TRBV5-6
j_gene: TRBJ2-6
abundance: NA
d_gene: NA
CDR3nt: TGTGCCAGCAGCCCGGTCTCTGGGGCCAACGTCCTGACTTTC
CDR3aa: CASSPVSGANVLTF

v_gene: TRBV7-2
j_gene: TRBJ2-1
abundance: NA
d_gene: TRBD2
CDR3nt: TGTGCCAGCAGCTTTAGCGGGAGGGCCTCCAATGAGCAGTTCTTC
CDR3aa: CASSFSGRASNEQFF

v_gene: TRBV9
j_gene: TRBJ1-4
abundance: NA
d_gene: NA
CDR3nt: TGTGCCAGCAGCGCGGGACGTGTAAATGAAAAACTGTTTTTT
CDR3aa: CASSAGRVNEKLFF

v_gene: TRBV9
j_gene: TRBJ1-3
abundance: NA
d_gene: TRBD1
CDR3nt: TGTGCCAGCAGCGTAGATGCACAGGGGAAAGGAAACACCATATATTTT
CDR3aa: CASSVDAQGKGNTIYF

v_gene: TRBV28
j_gene: TRBJ2-7
abundance: NA
d_gene: NA
CDR3nt: TGTGCCGCAGGGGCCTACGAGCAGTACTTC
CDR3aa: CAAGAYEQYF

v_gene: TRBV9
j_gene: TRBJ1-6
abundance: NA
d_gene: TRBD1
CDR3nt: TGTGCCAGCGGGCGGACAGGGACCGCCAATTCACCCCTCCACTTT
CDR3aa: CASGRTGTANSPLHF

v_gene: TRBV28
j_gene: TRBJ1-6
abundance: few
d_gene: TRBD1
CDR3nt: TGTGCCAGCAGCCTCGGACAGGGGAATTCACCCCTCCACTTT
CDR3aa: CASSLGQGNSPLHF

v_gene: TRBV18
j_gene: TRBJ1-2
abundance: once
d_gene: NA
CDR3nt: TGTGCCAGCTCACCATTGCCGGGGGGCCCCGATAACTATGGCTACACCTTC
CDR3aa: CASSPLPGGPDNYGYTF

v_gene: TRBV6-2/TRBV6-3
j_gene: TRBJ2-1
abundance: once
d_gene: NA
CDR3nt: TGTGCCAGCAGTTACCCCCGGGGACGCAAACAACCTTACAATGAGCAGTTCTTC
CDR3aa: CASSYPRGRKQPYNEQFF

v_gene: TRBV5-1
j_gene: TRBJ1-6
abundance: once
d_gene: NA
CDR3nt: TGCGCCAGCAGCGCGGGGGATGGGAATTCACCCCTCCACTTT
CDR3aa: CASSAGDGNSPLHF

v_gene: TRBV5-6
j_gene: TRBJ1-4
abundance: NA
d_gene: NA
CDR3nt: TGTGCCAGCAGCTTGACAGACCCGAAGGAAAAACTGTTTTTT
CDR3aa: CASSLTDPKEKLFF

v_gene: TRBV6-2/TRBV6-3
j_gene: TRBJ1-5
abundance: NA
d_gene: NA
CDR3nt: TGTGCCAGCAGTTACCGGGGGACTAGCAATCAGCCCCAGCATTTT
CDR3aa: CASSYRGTSNQPQHF

v_gene: TRBV27
j_gene: TRBJ2-7
abundance: NA
d_gene: NA
CDR3nt: TGTGCCAGCAGTTTATCTCCAGGGTTGAGTTCGGAGTCATCCTACGAGCAGTACTTC
CDR3aa: CASSLSPGLSSESSYEQYF

v_gene: TRBV14
j_gene: TRBJ1-5
abundance: NA
d_gene: NA
CDR3nt: TGTGCCAGCAGCCAAAATCAGGGGCTCCAGCATTTT
CDR3aa: CASSQNQGLQHF

v_gene: TRBV19
j_gene: TRBJ2-3
abundance: NA
d_gene: NA
CDR3nt: TGTGCCAGTAGTCCAGGGATCACAGATACGCAGTATTTT
CDR3aa: CASSPGITDTQYF

v_gene: TRBV2
j_gene: TRBJ1-4
abundance: NA
d_gene: NA
CDR3nt: TGTGCCAGCAGGCTCATAGATGAAAAACTGTTTTTT
CDR3aa: CASRLIDEKLFF

v_gene: TRBV27
j_gene: TRBJ1-4
abundance: NA
d_gene: TRBD1
CDR3nt: TGTGCCAGCAGTTCAGGACAGGGGGGATATGATGAAAAACTGTTTTTT
CDR3aa: CASSSGQGGYDEKLFF

v_gene: TRBV7-2
j_gene: TRBJ2-1
abundance: NA
d_gene: TRBD2
CDR3nt: TGTGCCAGCCAGCGGGACGCCCACGAGCAGTTCTTC
CDR3aa: CASQRDAHEQFF

v_gene: TRBV5-1
j_gene: TRBJ2-3
abundance: NA
d_gene: TRBD2
CDR3nt: TGCGCCAGCAGCGGAGGACTTACTAGCGGGAGTTCAGATACGCAGTATTTT
CDR3aa: CASSGGLTSGSSDTQYF

v_gene: TRBV9
j_gene: TRBJ1-1
abundance: NA
d_gene: NA
CDR3nt: TGTGCCAGCAGTCAGGGCCTTCGGACTGAAGCTTTCTTT
CDR3aa: CASSQGLRTEAFF

v_gene: TRBV7-5
j_gene: TRBJ1-5
abundance: NA
d_gene: NA
CDR3nt: TGTGTCAGAAGCTGCCCCGGGACAACTCAGCCCCAGCATTTT
CDR3aa: CVRSCPGTTQPQHF

v_gene: TRBV29-1
j_gene: TRBJ1-2
abundance: NA
d_gene: NA
CDR3nt: TGCAGCGTTGAAGCGGAAAAACCCTATGGCTACACCTTC
CDR3aa: CSVEAEKPYGYTF

v_gene: TRBV7-9
j_gene: TRBJ1-4
abundance: NA
d_gene: TRBD1
CDR3nt: TGTGCCAGCAGCTCAAGACCAGGGGGCTCGGATGAAAAACTGTTTTTT
CDR3aa: CASSSRPGGSDEKLFF

v_gene: TRBV5-6
j_gene: TRBJ2-7
abundance: NA
d_gene: NA
CDR3nt: TGTGCCAGCAGCATTCAGGATTCCTACGAGCAGTACTTC
CDR3aa: CASSIQDSYEQYF

v_gene: TRBV14
j_gene: TRBJ2-1
abundance: NA
d_gene: NA
CDR3nt: TGTGCCAGCAGCCAACAGGTTAGCTCCTACAATGAGCAGTTCTTC
CDR3aa: CASSQQVSSYNEQFF

v_gene: TRBV6-5
j_gene: TRBJ2-7
abundance: NA
d_gene: NA
CDR3nt: TGTGCCAGCAGTTACTCAGGCAGGGTTCGGACCTACGAGCAGTACTTC
CDR3aa: CASSYSGRVRTYEQYF

v_gene: TRBV28
j_gene: TRBJ2-7
abundance: NA
d_gene: TRBD2
CDR3nt: TGTGCCAGCAGGTCCGGGACTAGCTACGAGCAGTACTTC
CDR3aa: CASRSGTSYEQYF

v_gene: TRBV28
j_gene: TRBJ1-6
abundance: NA
d_gene: NA
CDR3nt: TGTGCCAGCAGTTTCGGTCGGTCGAGCTCCTATAATTCACCCCTCCACTTT
CDR3aa: CASSFGRSSSYNSPLHF

v_gene: TRBV5-1
j_gene: TRBJ2-7
abundance: NA
d_gene: TRBD1
CDR3nt: TGCGCCAGCAGCCAGGTCCCATTCGGGACAGGGGGCCCCTACGAGCAGTACTTC
CDR3aa: CASSQVPFGTGGPYEQYF

v_gene: TRBV4-1
j_gene: TRBJ1-4
abundance: NA
d_gene: TRBD1
CDR3nt: TGCGCCAGCAGCCCGGCCGGGACAGGGAATGAAAAACTGTTTTTT
CDR3aa: CASSPAGTGNEKLFF

v_gene: TRBV19
j_gene: TRBJ1-5
abundance: NA
d_gene: NA
CDR3nt: TGTGCCAGTAGTATCAGGGGTTTTGGGCAGCCCCAGCATTTT
CDR3aa: CASSIRGFGQPQHF

v_gene: TRBV12-3/TRBV12-4
j_gene: TRBJ1-1
abundance: NA
d_gene: NA
CDR3nt: TGTGCCAGCAGTTTGGCGGGGCCTGAAGCTTTCTTT
CDR3aa: CASSLAGPEAFF

v_gene: TRBV28
j_gene: TRBJ1-5
abundance: NA
d_gene: NA
CDR3nt: TGTGCCAGCAGGATAGGGATCAGCAATCAGCCCCAGCATTTT
CDR3aa: CASRIGISNQPQHF

v_gene: TRBV19
j_gene: TRBJ2-7
abundance: NA
d_gene: NA
CDR3nt: TGTGCCAGTAGTTCTACGGACTACGAGCAGTACTTC
CDR3aa: CASSSTDYEQYF

v_gene: TRBV29-1
j_gene: TRBJ1-1
abundance: NA
d_gene: NA
CDR3nt: TGCAGCGTTGGTCAATTCCCCAGTGAAGCTTTCTTT
CDR3aa: CSVGQFPSEAFF

v_gene: TRBV28
j_gene: TRBJ2-7
abundance: NA
d_gene: TRBD2
CDR3nt: TGTGCCAGCAGTATAGGGACTAGCGGGAGAGGAAAATACTTC
CDR3aa: CASSIGTSGRGKYF

v_gene: TRBV18
j_gene: TRBJ1-1
abundance: NA
d_gene: NA
CDR3nt: TGTGCCAGCTCACAAAGGAGGGGTGACACTGAAGCTTTCTTT
CDR3aa: CASSQRRGDTEAFF

v_gene: TRBV30
j_gene: TRBJ2-3
abundance: NA
d_gene: TRBD2
CDR3nt: TGTGCCTGGACCCTGGGACTAGCTACGCAGTATTTT
CDR3aa: CAWTLGLATQYF